This is a list of T cell receptor beta chains from one sample in a study of CXCR4 blockade with PD-1 therapy in pancreatic cancer. Produced via immunoSEQ multiplex PCR; TCRdb's table is partial and in-frame only. The repertoire holds fewer than 4,000 clones, with 41% as singletons. The sequencing sample was made of tumor tissue. All receptors derive from a human donor with pancreatic ductal adenocarcinoma. Both conserved end residues are part of each CDR3. Fields, in order: J gene, V gene, D gene, clone size, CDR3 DNA, CDR3 protein. The D gene is left open where the match is weak. Only part of the rows carry a size: once, few, many, or a class if the clone is expanded.

>TRBJ2-3|TRBV6-8|TRBD1|large
TGTGCCGCGACGGGGACAGCTAGCACAGATACGCAGTATTTT
CAATGTASTDTQYF
>TRBJ2-1|TRBV14|NA|few
TGTGCCAGCAGCCAATATTATCCTGGAAATGAGCAGTTCTTC
CASSQYYPGNEQFF
>TRBJ1-4|TRBV18|NA|NA
TGTGCCAGCTCGCTGACGGCTAATGAAAAACTGTTTTTT
CASSLTANEKLFF
>TRBJ1-1|TRBV11-3|NA|few
TGTGCCAGCAGCTTTCGGAGGGGATCCACTGAAGCTTTCTTT
CASSFRRGSTEAFF
>TRBJ2-2|TRBV10-3|TRBD1|NA
TGTGCCGCCACCGGGACAGCGAACACCGGGGAGCTGTTTTTT
CAATGTANTGELFF
>TRBJ2-2|TRBV11-3|NA|few
TGTGCCAGCAGCCCGCGGCAGAACACCGGGGAGCTGTTTTTT
CASSPRQNTGELFF
>TRBJ1-6|TRBV10-1|NA|NA
TGCGCCAGCAGTGAGTCCGGGGGGCCACCCCTCCACTTT
CASSESGGPPLHF
>TRBJ1-6|TRBV9|TRBD1|NA
TGTGCCAGCAGCGTTCGAGACAGGGTCAATTCACCCCTCCACTTT
CASSVRDRVNSPLHF
>TRBJ1-2|TRBV30|TRBD1|NA
TGTGCCTGGAGAGGTGACAGGGGGATAACGAACTATGGCTACACCTTC
CAWRGDRGITNYGYTF
>TRBJ2-5|TRBV30|NA|NA
TGTGCCTGGGAACAGGGGAGGGAAGAGACCCAGTACTTC
CAWEQGREETQYF
>TRBJ2-3|TRBV18|NA|NA
TGTGCCAGCTCACCACGATCCTCCGGGATCTCGGGGAAAGATACGCAGTATTTT
CASSPRSSGISGKDTQYF
>TRBJ2-7|TRBV10-3|TRBD1|NA
TGTGCCATCAGTGAGCTAGGGGGACAGTCCTACGAGCAGTACTTC
CAISELGGQSYEQYF
>TRBJ1-3|TRBV5-1|NA|NA
TGCGCCAGCCGCGACTGGGAGAGCTCTGGAAACACCATATATTTT
CASRDWESSGNTIYF
>TRBJ2-3|TRBV5-1|NA|NA
TGCGCCAGCAGCTTAGGGGGGGTTAGCACAGATACGCAGTATTTT
CASSLGGVSTDTQYF
>TRBJ2-5|TRBV6-8|NA|medium-sized
TGTGCCAGCACCCCCGGCCGGGCGGGGGAGACCCAGTACTTC
CASTPGRAGETQYF
>TRBJ2-3|TRBV18|TRBD1|NA
TGTGCCAGCTCACCACAGGGGGCATCAGATACGCAGTATTTT
CASSPQGASDTQYF
>TRBJ1-1|TRBV19|NA|NA
TGTGCCAGCTGGGACGGAAGACACACTGAAGCTTTCTTT
CASWDGRHTEAFF
>TRBJ2-3|TRBV15|TRBD2|once
TGTGCCACCAGCAGACATTCTTTAGGACTAGCGGGCCGCACAGATACGCAGTATTTT
CATSRHSLGLAGRTDTQYF
>TRBJ1-1|TRBV29-1|NA|NA
TGCAGCGCATACAGGGACACTGAAGCTTTCTTT
CSAYRDTEAFF
>TRBJ2-5|TRBV11-3|NA|NA
TGTGCCAGCAGCTTAGATACGGAGGCGGGAGAGACCCAGTACTTC
CASSLDTEAGETQYF
>TRBJ2-3|TRBV18|NA|NA
TGTGCCAGCTCAGGGGGGACGCGAGATACGCAGTATTTT
CASSGGTRDTQYF
>TRBJ2-2|TRBV11-3|TRBD2|NA
TGTGCCAGCAGCTTAGGACTAGCGACCGGGGAGCTGTTTTTT
CASSLGLATGELFF
>TRBJ2-3|TRBV11-3|NA|few
TGTGCCAGCAGCTCACCGCCAGGACTTCTCACAGATACGCAGTATTTT
CASSSPPGLLTDTQYF
>TRBJ2-1|TRBV11-3|NA|few
TGTGCCAGCAGCGGAGGGGGGGCCCTTTTATCCGAGCAGTTCTTC
CASSGGGALLSEQFF
>TRBJ2-3|TRBV10-2|NA|NA
TGCGCCAGCAGTGATGGGGGGTTCGAAGATACGCAGTATTTT
CASSDGGFEDTQYF
>TRBJ2-5|TRBV11-3|TRBD1|medium-sized
TGTGCCAGCAGCTTACTGGCAGGGGGTTTCGAAGAGACCCAGTACTTC
CASSLLAGGFEETQYF
>TRBJ2-5|TRBV6-8|TRBD2|medium-sized
TGTGCCATCAGTGACTATCCGGGGGGAGGGCAAGAGACCCAGTACTTC
CAISDYPGGGQETQYF
>TRBJ2-3|TRBV29-1|NA|NA
TGCAGCGTTGGGGATGGCACAGATACGCAGTATTTT
CSVGDGTDTQYF
>TRBJ1-1|TRBV19|NA|few
TGTGCCAGTAGTATAATGTCCCGCACGGCTGAAGCTTTCTTT
CASSIMSRTAEAFF
>TRBJ2-5|TRBV6-8|TRBD2|few
TGTGCCAGCAGTGGCCTCGTGGGGCAGCGGGGGGGCCTCGGAGAGACCCAGTACTTC
CASSGLVGQRGGLGETQYF
>TRBJ2-3|TRBV6-8|NA|large
TGTGCCAGCAGTGACGGTAGAGGCGCAGATACGCAGTATTTT
CASSDGRGADTQYF
>TRBJ1-3|TRBV7-6|NA|few
TGTGCCAGCAGCTTCAATCGTCAAGGGTCTGGAAACACCATATATTTT
CASSFNRQGSGNTIYF
>TRBJ1-3|TRBV6-8|NA|NA
TGTGCCAGCAGTTCGATGGGCGGAAACACCATATATTTT
CASSSMGGNTIYF
>TRBJ2-7|TRBV11-3|NA|NA
TGTGCCAGCAGCCTAGGTGGGGGAAAGGGGATTAGCTCCTACGAGCAGTACTTC
CASSLGGGKGISSYEQYF
>TRBJ1-1|TRBV19|TRBD1|NA
TGTGCCAGTAGTACTAAGACAGGGAGCACTGAAGCTTTCTTT
CASSTKTGSTEAFF
>TRBJ1-2|TRBV25-1|NA|few
TGTGCCAGCAGTAGTCAGAACTATGGCTACACCTTC
CASSSQNYGYTF
>TRBJ2-2|TRBV19|TRBD1|NA
TGTGCCAGTAGACGGGACAGTAGCGGGGAGCTGTTTTTT
CASRRDSSGELFF
>TRBJ2-1|TRBV9|TRBD1|NA
TGTGCCAGCAGCTTGTCACAGGGACAGGGTCTAAGGGAGCAGTTCTTC
CASSLSQGQGLREQFF
>TRBJ2-7|TRBV7-1|NA|NA
TGTGCCAGCAGCTTAACGCCGGCGGGGCAGGACTGGGGCGAGCAGTACTTC
CASSLTPAGQDWGEQYF
>TRBJ2-7|TRBV19|NA|NA
TGTGCCAGTAGTATAGACGGAGTATGGGGTCGCACCTACGAGCAGTACTTC
CASSIDGVWGRTYEQYF
>TRBJ1-2|TRBV14|NA|NA
TGTGCCAGCAGCCAAGCGGGCACCCGGAACTATGGCTACACCTTC
CASSQAGTRNYGYTF
>TRBJ1-3|TRBV28|NA|NA
TGTGCCAGCAGTTTAAGCAGGGCTGGAAACACCATATATTTT
CASSLSRAGNTIYF
>TRBJ2-3|TRBV5-1|TRBD2|NA
TGCGCCAGCAGCCGCGGACTAGCGGGGGGGCAGGGCACAGATACGCAGTATTTT
CASSRGLAGGQGTDTQYF
>TRBJ2-3|TRBV30|NA|NA
TGTGCCCGGACCCGGCAGGGGACCAATCGGCCCACGCAGTATTTT
CARTRQGTNRPTQYF
>TRBJ1-6|TRBV7-6|NA|few
TGTGCCAGCAGCTTTTTAACAGGAGAAAATTCACCCCTCCACTTT
CASSFLTGENSPLHF
>TRBJ2-3|TRBV11-3|NA|medium-sized
TGTGCCAGCAGCTTAACCTGGGCGGGTAGCGGAGGCACAGATACGCAGTATTTT
CASSLTWAGSGGTDTQYF